This is a list of T cell receptor beta chains from one sample in a study of cytomegalovirus exposure and HLA in healthy donors. Profiling relied on immunoSEQ multiplex PCR, and the TCRdb table lists in-frame clones only, not all of them. The sample lists some 100,000 clones; roughly 79% were seen once. Specimen: PBMCs. These receptors were collected from a woman in her forties or fifties in good health and CMV-seropositive. The CDR3 runs from the conserved cysteine through the conserved F or W. Fields, in order: clone size, V gene, D gene, J gene, CDR3 protein, CDR3 DNA. The D gene is left open where the match is weak. Only part of the rows carry a size: once, few, many, or a class if the clone is expanded.

NA,TRBV18,TRBD1,TRBJ2-5,CASSPRQGIETQYF,TGTGCCAGCTCGCCGAGACAGGGAATAGAGACCCAGTACTTC
NA,TRBV27,NA,TRBJ2-7,CASSYRVAYEQYF,TGTGCCAGCAGTTACAGGGTCGCCTACGAGCAGTACTTC
NA,TRBV19,NA,TRBJ2-7,CASSPWETTYEQYF,TGTGCCAGTAGTCCTTGGGAGACCACCTACGAGCAGTACTTC
once,TRBV11-2,TRBD1,TRBJ2-7,CASSSYRGTRFYEQYF,TGTGCCAGCAGCTCCTACAGGGGTACTCGCTTCTACGAGCAGTACTTC
NA,TRBV7-2,NA,TRBJ1-5,CASSPKQGTGQPQHF,TGTGCCAGCAGCCCTAAGCAGGGGACGGGTCAGCCCCAGCATTTT
NA,TRBV2,NA,TRBJ2-1,CASRSPVGVSYNEQFF,TGTGCCAGCAGATCACCCGTCGGGGTCTCCTACAATGAGCAGTTCTTC
NA,TRBV9,NA,TRBJ1-4,CASSATGSRNEKLFF,TGTGCCAGCAGCGCCACGGGAAGCCGTAATGAAAAACTGTTTTTT
NA,TRBV7-7,NA,TRBJ2-2,CASSLEGRGTNTGELFF,TGTGCTAGCAGCTTAGAGGGGCGGGGAACTAACACCGGGGAGCTGTTTTTT
NA,TRBV7-8,NA,TRBJ1-4,CASTLTRNRNEKLFF,TGTGCCAGCACCTTGACCCGTAACAGGAATGAAAAACTGTTTTTT
NA,TRBV2,NA,TRBJ1-4,CASSGTAKGEKLFF,TGTGCCAGCAGTGGGACAGCCAAGGGGGAAAAACTGTTTTTT
NA,TRBV5-6,TRBD1,TRBJ2-6,CASSGDRGLGANGLTF,TGTGCCAGCAGCGGTGACAGGGGGCTTGGGGCCAACGGCCTGACTTTC
NA,TRBV11-1,NA,TRBJ2-1,CASSLDGNNEQFF,TGTGCCAGCAGCTTAGACGGGAACAATGAGCAGTTCTTC
NA,TRBV7-2,TRBD1,TRBJ2-5,CASSYGTGGQETQYF,TGTGCCAGCAGCTACGGGACAGGGGGTCAAGAGACCCAGTACTTC
once,TRBV6-1,NA,TRBJ1-2,CASSGPVGGYTF,TGTGCCAGCAGTGGACCCGTCGGGGGCTACACCTTC
few,TRBV7-9,NA,TRBJ2-3,CASSSQGRSTDTQYF,TGTGCCAGCAGCTCACAGGGTAGGAGCACAGATACGCAGTATTTT
NA,TRBV6-5,TRBD2,TRBJ2-1,CASTRGGPYNEQFF,TGTGCCAGTACTCGGGGAGGGCCCTACAATGAGCAGTTCTTC
NA,TRBV10-3,NA,TRBJ2-6,CAISGAGRVNFSGANVLTF,TGTGCCATCAGTGGAGCGGGCAGGGTGAACTTCTCTGGGGCCAACGTCCTGACTTTC
NA,TRBV5-1,NA,TRBJ2-6,CASRPFTGTGANVLTF,TGCGCCAGCAGGCCCTTTACAGGGACTGGGGCCAACGTCCTGACTTTC
NA,TRBV27,TRBD2,TRBJ2-1,CASREREEQFF,TGTGCCAGCAGAGAGCGGGAGGAGCAGTTCTTC
once,TRBV2,NA,TRBJ1-4,CASSESPPGMEKLFF,TGTGCCAGCAGTGAGTCACCCCCAGGAATGGAAAAACTGTTTTTT
few,TRBV7-9,TRBD1,TRBJ2-5,CASRLRQGETQYF,TGTGCCAGCAGACTACGACAGGGAGAGACCCAGTACTTC
NA,TRBV6-6,NA,TRBJ2-7,CASSSSDRFYEQYF,TGTGCCAGCAGTTCGAGCGACAGGTTTTACGAGCAGTACTTC
NA,TRBV18,NA,TRBJ1-2,CASSPDTNYGYTF,TGTGCCAGCTCACCCGACACTAACTATGGCTACACCTTC
NA,TRBV7-9,NA,TRBJ1-5,CASSLVGGGNQPQHF,TGTGCCAGCAGCTTAGTCGGAGGAGGTAATCAGCCCCAGCATTTT
NA,TRBV2,NA,TRBJ1-1,CASRLRGSRTEAFF,TGTGCCAGCAGACTCAGGGGTTCGCGCACTGAAGCTTTCTTT
NA,TRBV4-3,TRBD2,TRBJ2-3,CASSRRLAGGTDTQYF,TGCGCCAGCAGCCGCCGACTAGCGGGGGGCACAGATACGCAGTATTTT
NA,TRBV6-1,NA,TRBJ2-1,CASSEVVGREEQFF,TGTGCCAGCAGTGAAGTCGTGGGGAGAGAAGAGCAGTTCTTC
NA,TRBV15,NA,TRBJ2-5,CATSRTGYEETQYF,TGTGCCACCAGCAGAACCGGGTACGAAGAGACCCAGTACTTC
NA,TRBV5-6,TRBD1,TRBJ2-7,CASSLDRGVAEQYF,TGTGCCAGCAGCTTGGACAGGGGTGTGGCGGAGCAGTACTTC
few,TRBV19,NA,TRBJ1-5,CASSSRGNQPQHF,TGTGCCAGTAGTAGCAGGGGTAATCAGCCCCAGCATTTT
few,TRBV7-6,NA,TRBJ2-3,CASSPTTGTRDTQYF,TGTGCCAGCAGCCCCACGACAGGCACTAGGGATACGCAGTATTTT
NA,TRBV29-1,NA,TRBJ2-1,CSVWAGRLNEQFF,TGCAGCGTTTGGGCAGGCCGTTTGAATGAGCAGTTCTTC
NA,TRBV4-3,TRBD2,TRBJ2-1,CASSQDGASGNEQFF,TGCGCCAGCAGCCAAGATGGAGCTAGCGGAAATGAGCAGTTCTTC
NA,TRBV9,TRBD2,TRBJ2-3,CASSASTSGRTDTQYF,TGTGCCAGCAGCGCTAGTACTAGCGGCCGCACAGATACGCAGTATTTT
NA,TRBV27,NA,TRBJ2-5,CASSLSWQGGETQYF,TGTGCCAGCAGTTTATCGTGGCAGGGTGGGGAGACCCAGTACTTC
NA,TRBV4-1,TRBD2,TRBJ2-3,CASRGSGSESTDTQYF,TGCGCCAGCAGAGGGAGCGGGAGCGAAAGCACAGATACGCAGTATTTT
NA,TRBV4-3,NA,TRBJ2-1,CASSQTLDIYNEQFF,TGCGCCAGCAGCCAGACCTTGGACATTTACAATGAGCAGTTCTTC
NA,TRBV9,NA,TRBJ2-1,CASSVEGDSYNEQFF,TGTGCCAGCAGCGTAGAGGGGGATTCCTACAATGAGCAGTTCTTC
NA,TRBV5-1,NA,TRBJ2-7,CASSLIRDYEQYF,TGCGCCAGCAGCTTGATCAGGGACTACGAGCAGTACTTC
NA,TRBV5-1,NA,TRBJ2-1,CASSFDIVSYNEQFF,TGCGCCAGCAGCTTTGACATTGTCTCCTACAATGAGCAGTTCTTC
NA,TRBV7-3,TRBD2,TRBJ2-2,CASSPGRYGELFF,TGTGCCAGCAGCCCCGGGAGGTACGGGGAGCTGTTTTTT
NA,TRBV7-2,TRBD1,TRBJ2-1,CASSLVRGLDEQFF,TGTGCCAGCAGCTTAGTAAGGGGGCTCGATGAGCAGTTCTTC
NA,TRBV15,TRBD2,TRBJ2-1,CATSREPLAGSGQFF,TGTGCCACCAGCAGAGAACCCCTAGCGGGATCCGGGCAGTTCTTC
NA,TRBV6-1,NA,TRBJ2-3,CASSADRLSTDTQYF,TGTGCCAGCAGTGCAGACAGGCTTAGCACAGATACGCAGTATTTT
NA,TRBV9,TRBD2,TRBJ2-2,CASTTGGGPAGELFF,TGTGCCAGCACCACGGGGGGAGGGCCTGCCGGGGAGCTGTTTTTT
NA,TRBV7-2,NA,TRBJ2-5,CASSRGWGRETQYF,TGTGCCAGCAGCCGAGGCTGGGGCAGAGAGACCCAGTACTTC
few,TRBV9,NA,TRBJ1-3,CASSPLAGTIYF,TGTGCCAGCAGCCCCCTCGCGGGGACCATATATTTT
NA,TRBV5-4,NA,TRBJ1-4,CASSLGGGPNEKLFF,TGTGCCAGCAGCTTGGGTGGTGGGCCTAATGAAAAACTGTTTTTT
NA,TRBV7-3,NA,TRBJ2-5,CASSLTAAGRETQYF,TGTGCCAGCAGCTTAACGGCGGCAGGGCGAGAGACCCAGTACTTC
once,TRBV5-6,NA,TRBJ1-1,CASSFPQGRNTEAFF,TGTGCCAGCAGCTTCCCCCAGGGGCGGAACACTGAAGCTTTCTTT